Following are 3 T cell receptor beta chains from one sample sequenced in a study of shared clonotypes between healthy human individuals. Clones were read by immunoSEQ multiplex PCR, and TCRdb kept only the in-frame ones, dropping some. This table has 2 million to 3 million clones, about 92% appearing once. Sample: naive CD4+ T cells sorted from blood. Subset specified: CD45RA+ positively selected. The receptor set was obtained from a man between 18 and 29 years old in good health.

This chain connects TRBV6-1 to TRBJ2-7, with TRBD1 matching over 8 bases. The CDR3 covers 13 residues. Trimming at V came to 5 bases and at J to 6 bases, leaving 6 bases not matched to a gene. The germline V gene encodes CDR1 MNHNS and CDR2 SASEGT. CDR3 in amino acids: CASSKGQGGEQYF. Here the CDR3 DNA reads TGTGCCAGCAGTAAAGGACAGGGAGGCGAGCAGTACTTC.

This chain joins TRBV11-3 and TRBJ2-1; D is ambiguous. Germline CDR1 and CDR2: SGHNT and YENEEA. Trimming pared 2 bases from V and 6 bases from J, leaving 8 bases between. The CDR3 is made up of 13 amino acids. The CDR3, as DNA: TGTGCCAGCAGCTTACAGCTGAGCAATGAGCAGTTCTTC. Translating it yields CASSLQLSNEQFF. Drawing the rest from reference TRBV11-3 and TRBJ2-1, the complete variable domain is EAGVVQSPRYKIIEKKQPVAFWCNPISGHNTLYWYLQNLGQGPELLIRYENEEAVDDSQLPKDRFSAERLKGVDSTLKIQPAELGDSAVYLCASSLQLSNEQFFGPGTRLTVL.

In the case of this clone: Other DNA sequences of this sample code for an identical CDR3. This chain joins TRBV27 and TRBJ1-3; D is unclear. The CDR3 covers 11 residues. In germline, CDR1 is MNHEY, CDR2 SMNVEV (reference sequence). V was trimmed by 3 bases and J by 4 bases, leaving 1 base between them. The chain's CDR3 is CASSLGNTIYF. The DNA of the CDR3 is TGTGCCAGCAGTTTGGGAAACACCATATATTTT.